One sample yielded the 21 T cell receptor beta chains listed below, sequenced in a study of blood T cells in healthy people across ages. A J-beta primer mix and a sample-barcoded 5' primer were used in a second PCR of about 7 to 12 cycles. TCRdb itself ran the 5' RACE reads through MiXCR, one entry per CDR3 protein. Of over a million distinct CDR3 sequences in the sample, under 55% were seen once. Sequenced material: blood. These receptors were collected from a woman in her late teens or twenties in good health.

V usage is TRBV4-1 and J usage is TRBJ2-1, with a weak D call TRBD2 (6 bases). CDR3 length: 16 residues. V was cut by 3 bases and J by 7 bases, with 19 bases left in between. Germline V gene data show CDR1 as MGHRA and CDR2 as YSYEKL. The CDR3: CASSHPEGRLRNEQFF. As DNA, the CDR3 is TGCGCCAGCAGCCATCCGGAGGGGCGATTGAGGAATGAGCAGTTCTTC.

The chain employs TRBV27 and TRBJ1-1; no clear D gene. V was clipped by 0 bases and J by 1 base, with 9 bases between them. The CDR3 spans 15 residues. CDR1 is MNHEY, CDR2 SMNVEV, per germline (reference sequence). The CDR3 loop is CASSLSPLGNTEAFF. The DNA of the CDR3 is TGTGCCAGCAGTTTATCCCCTTTAGGGAACACTGAAGCTTTCTTT.

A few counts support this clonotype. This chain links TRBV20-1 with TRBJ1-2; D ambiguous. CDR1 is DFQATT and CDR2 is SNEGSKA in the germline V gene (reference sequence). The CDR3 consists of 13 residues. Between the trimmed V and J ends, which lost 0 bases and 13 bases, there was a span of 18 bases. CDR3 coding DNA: TGCAGTGCTAGAGACCCCCAGGAGCGACTGACCACCTTC. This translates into CSARDPQERLTTF.

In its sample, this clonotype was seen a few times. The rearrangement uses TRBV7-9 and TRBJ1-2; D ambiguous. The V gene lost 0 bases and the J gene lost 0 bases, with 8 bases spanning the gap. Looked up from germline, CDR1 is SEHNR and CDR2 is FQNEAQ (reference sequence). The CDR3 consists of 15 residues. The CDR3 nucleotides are TGTGCCAGCAGCTTAGCTGGGCATGCTAACTATGGCTACACCTTC. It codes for CASSLAGHANYGYTF.

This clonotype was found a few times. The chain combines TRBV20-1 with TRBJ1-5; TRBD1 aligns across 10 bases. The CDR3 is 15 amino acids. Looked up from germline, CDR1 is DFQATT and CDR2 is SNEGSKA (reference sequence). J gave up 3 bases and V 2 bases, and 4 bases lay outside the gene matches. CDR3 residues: CSARWTGGPNQPQHF. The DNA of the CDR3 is TGCAGTGCTAGATGGACAGGGGGTCCCAATCAGCCCCAGCATTTT.

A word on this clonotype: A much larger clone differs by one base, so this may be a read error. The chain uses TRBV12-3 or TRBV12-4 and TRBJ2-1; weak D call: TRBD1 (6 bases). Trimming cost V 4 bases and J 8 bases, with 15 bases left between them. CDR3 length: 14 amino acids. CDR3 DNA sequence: TGTGCCAGCAGTTCCGGGACACCTAGTTATGAGCAGTTCTTC. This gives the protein CASSSGTPSYEQFF.

DNA for the CDR3: TGTGCCAGCGGAAAAGACAGACCTGTTCGAGCTTTCTTT. This gives the protein CASGKDRPVRAFF. The V gene is TRBV12-3 or TRBV12-4, the J gene TRBJ1-1, with D possibly TRBD1 on 5 matching bases. The ends were cut back, 8 bases at V and 10 bases at J, with 20 bases in the middle. This CDR3 is 13 amino acids long.

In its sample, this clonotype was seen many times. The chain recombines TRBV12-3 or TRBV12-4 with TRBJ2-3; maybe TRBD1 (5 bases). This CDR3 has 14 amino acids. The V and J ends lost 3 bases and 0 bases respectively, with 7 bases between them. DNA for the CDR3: TGTGCCAGCAGTTTGACAGCTAGCACAGATACGCAGTATTTT. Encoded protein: CASSLTASTDTQYF.

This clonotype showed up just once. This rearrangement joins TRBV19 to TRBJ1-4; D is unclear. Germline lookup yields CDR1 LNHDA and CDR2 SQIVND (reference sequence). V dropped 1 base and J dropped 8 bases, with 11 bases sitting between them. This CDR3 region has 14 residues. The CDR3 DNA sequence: TGTGCCAGTAGTATAGGGGCAGGACCCGAAAAACTGTTTTTT. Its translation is CASSIGAGPEKLFF.

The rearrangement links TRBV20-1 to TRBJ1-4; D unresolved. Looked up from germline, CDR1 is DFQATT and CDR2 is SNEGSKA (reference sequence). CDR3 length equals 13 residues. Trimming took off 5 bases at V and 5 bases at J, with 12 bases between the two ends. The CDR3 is CSAHTPSNEKLFF. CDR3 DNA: TGCAGTGCTCATACCCCCTCAAATGAAAAACTGTTTTTT.

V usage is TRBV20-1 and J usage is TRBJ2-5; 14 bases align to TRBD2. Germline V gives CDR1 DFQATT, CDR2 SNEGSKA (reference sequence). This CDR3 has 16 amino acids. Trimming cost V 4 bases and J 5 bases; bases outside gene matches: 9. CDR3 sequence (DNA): TGCAGTGCTATATCCGGGACTAGCGGGAGCGGTGAGACCCAGTACTTC. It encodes CSAISGTSGSGETQYF.

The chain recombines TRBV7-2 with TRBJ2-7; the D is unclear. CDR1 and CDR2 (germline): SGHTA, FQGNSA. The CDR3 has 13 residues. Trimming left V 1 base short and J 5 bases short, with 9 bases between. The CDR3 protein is CASSLEASNEQYF. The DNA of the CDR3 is TGTGCCAGCAGCTTAGAGGCTAGTAACGAGCAGTACTTC.

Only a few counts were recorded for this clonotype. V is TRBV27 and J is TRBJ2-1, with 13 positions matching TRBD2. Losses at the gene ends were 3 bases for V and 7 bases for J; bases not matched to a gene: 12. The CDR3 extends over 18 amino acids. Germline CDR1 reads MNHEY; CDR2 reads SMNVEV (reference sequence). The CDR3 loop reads CASSFQLSTSGRRNEQFF. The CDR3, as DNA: TGTGCCAGCAGTTTCCAACTCTCGACTAGCGGGAGGAGGAATGAGCAGTTCTTC.

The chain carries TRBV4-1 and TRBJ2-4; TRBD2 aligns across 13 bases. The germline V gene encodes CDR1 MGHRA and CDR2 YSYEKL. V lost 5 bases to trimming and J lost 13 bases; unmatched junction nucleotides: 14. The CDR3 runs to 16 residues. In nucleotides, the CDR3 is TGCGCCAGCAGCTCAACGACTAGCGGGGGGCTAGGTGAGCAGTACTTC. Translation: CASSSTTSGGLGEQYF.

The CDR3 sequence: CAIRGDRGISTEAFF. Here the CDR3 DNA reads TGTGCCATCAGGGGGGACAGGGGAATTAGCACTGAAGCTTTCTTT. This rearrangement joins TRBV10-3 to TRBJ1-1; TRBD1 aligns across 10 bases. The length of the CDR3 is 15 residues. Germline lookup yields CDR1 ENHRY and CDR2 SYGVKD. The J segment lost 4 bases and the V segment lost 6 bases, leaving 8 bases of the junction unmatched.

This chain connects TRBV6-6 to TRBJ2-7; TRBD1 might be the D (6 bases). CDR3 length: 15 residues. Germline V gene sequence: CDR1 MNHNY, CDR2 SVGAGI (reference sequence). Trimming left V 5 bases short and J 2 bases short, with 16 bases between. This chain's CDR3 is CASSHPGRGTYEQYF. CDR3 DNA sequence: TGTGCCAGCAGTCACCCGGGCAGGGGTACCTACGAGCAGTACTTC.

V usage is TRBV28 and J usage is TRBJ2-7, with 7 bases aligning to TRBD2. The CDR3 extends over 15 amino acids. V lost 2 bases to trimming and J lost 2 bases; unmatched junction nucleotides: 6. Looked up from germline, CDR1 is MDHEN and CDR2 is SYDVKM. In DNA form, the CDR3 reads TGTGCCAGCAGTTTAACTAGCGTGGGGACCTACGAGCAGTACTTC. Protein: CASSLTSVGTYEQYF. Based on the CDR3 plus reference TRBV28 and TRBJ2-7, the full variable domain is DVKVTQSSRYLVKRTGEKVFLECVQDMDHENMFWYRQDPGLGLRLIYFSYDVKMKEKGDIPEGYSVSREKKERFSLILESASTNQTSMYLCASSLTSVGTYEQYFGPGTRLTVT.

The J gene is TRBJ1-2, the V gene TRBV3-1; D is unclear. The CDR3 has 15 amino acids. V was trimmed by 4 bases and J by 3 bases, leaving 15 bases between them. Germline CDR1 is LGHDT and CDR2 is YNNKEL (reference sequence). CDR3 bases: TGTGCCAGCAGCCGAAACCTGAGGACGGACTATGGCTACACCTTC. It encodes CASSRNLRTDYGYTF.

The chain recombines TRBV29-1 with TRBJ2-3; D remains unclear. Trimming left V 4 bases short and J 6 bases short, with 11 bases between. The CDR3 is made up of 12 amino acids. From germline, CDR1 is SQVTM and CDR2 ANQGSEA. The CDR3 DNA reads TGCAGCGTTGCCCAGGTCAGGGATACGCAGTATTTT. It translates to CSVAQVRDTQYF.

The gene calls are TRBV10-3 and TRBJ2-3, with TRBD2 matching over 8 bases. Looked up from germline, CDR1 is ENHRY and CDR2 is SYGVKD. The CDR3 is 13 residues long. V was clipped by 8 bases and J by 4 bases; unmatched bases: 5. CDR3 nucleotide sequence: TGTGCCATCCCAGCGGGAGTGCCAGATACGCAGTATTTT. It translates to CAIPAGVPDTQYF.

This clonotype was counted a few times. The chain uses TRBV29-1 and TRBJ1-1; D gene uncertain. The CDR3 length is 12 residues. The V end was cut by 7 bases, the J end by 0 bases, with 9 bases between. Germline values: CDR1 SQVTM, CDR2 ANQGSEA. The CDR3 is CSGDGLNTEAFF. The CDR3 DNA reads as TGCAGCGGAGATGGACTGAACACTGAAGCTTTCTTT.